These T cell receptor beta chains were read from a single sample in a study of cytomegalovirus exposure and HLA in healthy donors. Profiled with immunoSEQ multiplex PCR; TCRdb holds only in-frame clones, not every one. The sample consists of around 280,000 clones, 85% to 90% of them appearing once. Sequenced material: PBMCs. The source of these receptors is a woman aged 18 to 35 in good health and CMV-seronegative. Both conserved end residues are part of each CDR3. Fields, in order: clone size, V gene, D gene, J gene, CDR3 protein, CDR3 DNA. D genes are given only for firm matches. The size field is filled for only some rows; it gives once, few, many or a size class.

>.|TRBV5-4|.|TRBJ2-7
CASSLDSKGTYEQYF
TGTGCCAGCAGCTTGGACAGTAAAGGAACCTACGAGCAGTACTTC
>.|TRBV5-1|.|TRBJ1-6
CASSLDSQNNSPLHF
TGCGCCAGCAGCTTGGACAGCCAGAATAATTCACCCCTCCACTTT
>.|TRBV30|.|TRBJ1-1
CAWSSVNTEAFF
TGTGCCTGGAGTTCGGTGAACACTGAAGCTTTCTTT
>.|TRBV27|.|TRBJ1-6
CASSLVSGDNSPLHF
TGTGCCAGCAGTTTAGTGTCAGGGGATAATTCACCCCTCCACTTT
>.|TRBV10-3|TRBD1|TRBJ1-2
CAISDGQGENGYTF
TGTGCCATCAGTGACGGACAGGGGGAAAATGGCTACACCTTC
>.|TRBV2|.|TRBJ2-3
CASSVAGAGSDTQYF
TGTGCCAGCAGTGTGGCAGGGGCTGGGTCAGATACGCAGTATTTT
>.|TRBV19|.|TRBJ1-5
CASSLLGSGNQPQHF
TGTGCCAGTAGCCTTCTTGGTTCGGGTAATCAGCCCCAGCATTTT
>.|TRBV21-1|.|TRBJ2-3
CASIPRQGDTQYF
TGTGCCAGCATCCCCCGCCAGGGGGATACGCAGTATTTT
>.|TRBV13|.|TRBJ1-6
CASSLGVQLVSSYNSPLHF
TGTGCCAGCAGCTTAGGGGTCCAGCTAGTAAGCTCCTATAATTCACCCCTCCACTTT
>.|TRBV13|.|TRBJ1-1
CASSLGTVKTEAFF
TGTGCCAGCAGCTTAGGAACGGTTAAGACTGAAGCTTTCTTT
>once|TRBV5-1|.|TRBJ1-4
CASSSGQGGVEKLFF
TGCGCCAGCAGCTCGGGACAAGGGGGAGTTGAAAAACTGTTTTTT
>.|TRBV7-9|.|TRBJ1-2
CSSSSDKYGYTF
TGTTCCAGCAGCTCAGACAAGTATGGCTACACCTTC
>.|TRBV7-9|.|TRBJ1-4
CASSWASGDRATNEKLFF
TGTGCCAGCAGCTGGGCCTCGGGGGACCGAGCAACTAATGAAAAACTGTTTTTT
>once|TRBV29-1|.|TRBJ2-3
CSAPLSDTQYF
TGCAGCGCACCTCTATCGGATACGCAGTATTTT
>.|TRBV7-3|TRBD1|TRBJ1-1
CASSRPSTDRGIYTEAFF
TGTGCCAGCAGCCGTCCTTCTACTGACAGGGGGATTTATACTGAAGCTTTCTTT
>.|TRBV2|TRBD1|TRBJ2-7
CASSAPGQFYEQYF
TGTGCCAGCAGTGCTCCGGGACAGTTCTACGAGCAGTACTTC
>.|TRBV5-1|TRBD1|TRBJ1-2
CASSLDRGSYTF
TGCGCCAGCAGCTTGGACAGGGGTAGCTACACCTTC
>.|TRBV30|TRBD1|TRBJ1-3
CAWSVKVGQGAGNTIYF
TGTGCCTGGAGTGTAAAAGTGGGACAGGGGGCGGGAAACACCATATATTTT
>.|TRBV11-1|TRBD2|TRBJ2-1
CASSLTGLANNEQFF
TGTGCCAGCAGCCTTACGGGACTAGCGAACAATGAGCAGTTCTTC
>.|TRBV15|.|TRBJ2-1
CATSVSPLENEQFF
TGTGCCACCAGCGTAAGCCCACTAGAGAATGAGCAGTTCTTC
>.|TRBV7-9|.|TRBJ1-5
CASSPSYVNQPQHF
TGTGCCAGCAGCCCGTCCTACGTTAATCAGCCCCAGCATTTT
>.|TRBV11-2|.|TRBJ2-7
CASSLPLISYEQYF
TGTGCCAGCAGCTTACCCCTCATCTCCTACGAGCAGTACTTC
>.|TRBV29-1|TRBD1|TRBJ1-2
CSGGTGAYGYTF
TGCAGCGGTGGGACAGGAGCTTATGGCTACACCTTC
>.|TRBV9|TRBD2|TRBJ2-3
CASSVEQRGVTDTQYF
TGTGCCAGCAGCGTAGAGCAGCGGGGTGTTACAGATACGCAGTATTTT
>.|TRBV10-3|TRBD2|TRBJ2-1
CAISSTSGGKSSYNEQFF
TGTGCCATCAGTTCGACTAGCGGGGGGAAAAGCTCCTACAATGAGCAGTTCTTC
>.|TRBV4-2|.|TRBJ2-2
CASSSRGTGELFF
TGTGCCAGCAGCTCCCGGGGCACCGGGGAGCTGTTTTTT
>few|TRBV5-4|TRBD1|TRBJ1-6
CASSASRDSYNSPLHF
TGTGCCAGCAGCGCCAGCCGGGACAGTTATAATTCACCCCTCCACTTT
>.|TRBV19|TRBD1|TRBJ2-7
CASSWGQSSIPNEQYF
TGTGCCAGTAGTTGGGGACAGAGTAGCATCCCCAACGAGCAGTACTTC
>.|TRBV11-1|.|TRBJ2-3
CASSPYTDTQYF
TGTGCCAGCAGCCCCTACACAGATACGCAGTATTTT
>.|TRBV9|.|TRBJ1-2
CASSVVGLTGYSGGYTF
TGTGCCAGCAGCGTAGTCGGGTTGACGGGGTACTCTGGTGGCTACACCTTC
>.|TRBV6-1|.|TRBJ1-5
CASSEFGGVQPQHF
TGTGCCAGCAGTGAATTCGGGGGTGTTCAGCCCCAGCATTTT
>.|TRBV5-4|TRBD1|TRBJ1-2
CASSRGDRVAGGYTF
TGTGCCAGCAGCAGAGGGGACAGGGTCGCGGGTGGCTACACCTTC
>.|TRBV6-4|.|TRBJ2-2
CASSDDRTNTGELFF
TGTGCCAGCAGTGACGACAGGACGAACACCGGGGAGCTGTTTTTT
>.|TRBV10-2|.|TRBJ2-3
CASSELEAVADTQYF
TGCGCCAGCAGTGAATTGGAGGCCGTCGCAGATACGCAGTATTTT
>.|TRBV10-3|TRBD1|TRBJ2-1
CAISAGQGGGNEQFF
TGTGCCATCAGCGCGGGACAGGGCGGTGGGAATGAGCAGTTCTTC
>.|TRBV5-5|TRBD1|TRBJ1-2
CASSFTGAGNYGYTF
TGTGCCAGCAGCTTCACAGGGGCAGGAAACTATGGCTACACCTTC
>.|TRBV30|.|TRBJ1-2
CAWSQVGDFNYGYTF
TGTGCCTGGAGCCAGGTTGGGGACTTCAACTATGGCTACACCTTC
>.|TRBV18|.|TRBJ1-2
CASSDLEGYTF
TGTGCCAGCTCCGACCTAGAAGGCTACACCTTC
>few|TRBV9|.|TRBJ1-1
CASSVTGKNTEAFF
TGTGCCAGCAGCGTAACAGGGAAGAACACTGAAGCTTTCTTT
>once|TRBV27|TRBD2|TRBJ2-1
CASSLQRGGGDEQFF
TGTGCCAGCAGTTTACAGCGGGGGGGCGGAGATGAGCAGTTCTTC
>once|TRBV11-2|TRBD2|TRBJ2-5
CASSLFLRGARETQYF
TGTGCCAGCAGCTTATTCTTGCGGGGGGCTCGCGAGACCCAGTACTTC
>.|TRBV27|.|TRBJ1-2
CASSLRHPREGYTF
TGTGCCAGCAGTTTACGGCACCCTAGAGAGGGCTACACCTTC
>once|TRBV27|TRBD2|TRBJ2-1
CASRLLAGGRSEQFF
TGTGCCAGCAGATTACTAGCGGGGGGGCGGAGTGAGCAGTTCTTC
>.|TRBV6-5|TRBD2|TRBJ2-5
CASSYSGTSGQETQYF
TGTGCCAGCAGTTATTCCGGGACTAGCGGTCAAGAGACCCAGTACTTC
>.|TRBV10-3|TRBD2|TRBJ2-2
CAISVLAGGSNTGELFF
TGTGCCATCAGTGTCCTAGCGGGGGGATCGAACACCGGGGAGCTGTTTTTT
>.|TRBV7-8|TRBD2|TRBJ2-3
CASSPSGGTDTQYF
TGTGCCAGCAGCCCTAGCGGGGGGACAGATACGCAGTATTTT
>.|TRBV27|.|TRBJ2-7
CASSFTSTGEQYF
TGTGCCAGCAGTTTTACATCAACGGGAGAGCAGTACTTC
>.|TRBV18|TRBD1|TRBJ1-2
CASSPMGQGQGFYGYTF
TGTGCCAGCTCACCTATGGGGCAGGGACAGGGTTTTTATGGCTACACCTTC